A selection of T cell receptor beta chains follows, all from one sample in a study of beta chain features in type 1 diabetes. Here immunoSEQ multiplex PCR was the method, and the copy in TCRdb shows in-frame clones only, minus some. The sample records about 650,000 clones, roughly 12% being singletons. Sequenced material: naive CD4+ T cells from blood. Receptors were obtained from a man aged 30 to 45 with type 1 diabetes. Both conserved end residues are part of each CDR3. The D gene is left open where the match is weak. Some rows have no size entry. The others give once, few or many, or a class for an expanded clone.

TRBV27	TRBJ2-7	TRBD1	few	CASSFSRDRVIYEQYF	TGTGCCAGCAGTTTCTCCCGGGACAGGGTAATCTACGAGCAGTACTTC
TRBV9	TRBJ2-2	-	few	CASSVEGGRNTGELFF	TGTGCCAGCAGCGTAGAGGGGGGTCGAAACACCGGGGAGCTGTTTTTT
TRBV9	TRBJ2-2	-	-	CASSVTSSLNTGELFF	TGTGCCAGCAGCGTAACCAGCTCCCTAAACACCGGGGAGCTGTTTTTT
TRBV10-1	TRBJ2-1	TRBD2	few	CASSRAGGGSNEQFF	TGCGCCAGCAGCAGAGCGGGGGGAGGCTCCAATGAGCAGTTCTTC
TRBV6-6	TRBJ2-6	TRBD1	few	CASTQKQGSGANVLTF	TGTGCCAGCACCCAAAAACAGGGGTCCGGGGCCAACGTCCTGACTTTC
TRBV29-1	TRBJ2-1	TRBD2	few	CSAEGGGASYNEQFF	TGCAGCGCCGAGGGCGGGGGGGCCTCCTACAATGAGCAGTTCTTC
TRBV7-9	TRBJ1-2	-	-	CASSRGPTDYGYTF	TGTGCCAGCAGCCGCGGGCCAACGGACTATGGCTACACCTTC
TRBV29-1	TRBJ1-1	-	-	CSGQYDINTEAFF	TGCAGCGGACAGTACGACATTAACACTGAAGCTTTCTTT
TRBV9	TRBJ2-3	TRBD2	-	CASSGWTSGTDTQYF	TGTGCCAGCAGCGGATGGACTAGCGGGACAGATACGCAGTATTTT
TRBV30	TRBJ2-1	-	-	CAWSRGPYNEQFF	TGTGCCTGGAGTCGGGGGCCCTACAATGAGCAGTTCTTC
TRBV30	TRBJ2-7	-	few	CAWSVRVTGHPYEQYF	TGTGCCTGGAGTGTAAGGGTGACAGGTCATCCCTACGAGCAGTACTTC
TRBV7-2	TRBJ1-1	-	-	CASTARGGGFSEAFF	TGTGCCAGCACCGCGAGGGGGGGCGGGTTTAGTGAAGCTTTCTTT
TRBV5-1	TRBJ2-3	-	few	CASSLIRDREGDTQYF	TGCGCCAGCAGCTTGATCAGGGATAGAGAGGGAGATACGCAGTATTTT
TRBV27	TRBJ2-7	-	few	CASSFMDSSYEQYF	TGTGCCAGCAGTTTTATGGATTCCTCCTACGAGCAGTACTTC
TRBV30	TRBJ1-4	TRBD1	once	CAWSVGQGLKLFF	TGTGCCTGGAGTGTCGGACAGGGGCTGAAACTGTTTTTT
TRBV29-1	TRBJ2-7	TRBD2	few	CSVDGTSQGYEQYF	TGCAGCGTTGATGGGACTAGTCAGGGCTACGAGCAGTACTTC
TRBV18	TRBJ2-1	-	-	CASSPLRGANEQFF	TGTGCCAGCTCACCCCTCCGGGGGGCTAATGAGCAGTTCTTC
TRBV7-2	TRBJ1-2	TRBD1	-	CASSFGTGLDYGYTF	TGTGCCAGCAGCTTCGGGACAGGGCTCGACTATGGCTACACCTTC
TRBV7-2	TRBJ2-3	-	-	CASSLLGADTQYF	TGTGCCAGCAGCTTACTAGGAGCAGATACGCAGTATTTT
TRBV29-1	TRBJ2-5	-	few	CSVDETQYF	TGCAGCGTTGATGAGACCCAGTACTTC
TRBV2	TRBJ2-2	-	few	CASSEGGLGTGELFF	TGTGCCAGCAGTGAAGGGGGTTTAGGGACCGGGGAGCTGTTTTTT
TRBV29-1	TRBJ2-5	TRBD2	few	CSGGGPQETQYF	TGCAGCGGGGGAGGGCCCCAAGAGACCCAGTACTTC
TRBV28	TRBJ2-3	TRBD2	-	CASSPATSGHTDTQYF	TGTGCCAGCAGTCCAGCGACTAGCGGGCACACAGATACGCAGTATTTT
TRBV28	TRBJ2-7	-	few	CASSPSGISIHW	TGTGCCAGCAGTCCATCCGGGATCTCGATTCATTGG
TRBV9	TRBJ2-5	-	-	CASSSSQGRETQYF	TGTGCCAGCAGTTCCTCTCAGGGGCGAGAGACCCAGTACTTC
TRBV5-1	TRBJ2-5	TRBD1	few	CASSLWTGRLEETQYF	TGCGCCAGCAGCTTATGGACAGGGAGGCTCGAAGAGACCCAGTACTTC
TRBV18	TRBJ1-2	-	-	CASSPRAGDGYTF	TGTGCCAGCTCACCACGGGCGGGAGATGGCTACACCTTC
TRBV6-5	TRBJ2-5	-	few	CASSYSPGEKQETQYF	TGTGCCAGCAGTTACTCGCCGGGGGAGAAACAAGAGACCCAGTACTTC
TRBV20-1	TRBJ2-5	-	-	CSARSLETQYF	TGCAGTGCTAGAAGTCTAGAGACCCAGTACTTC
TRBV9	TRBJ2-1	-	-	CASSVVSPSSYNEQFF	TGTGCCAGCAGCGTAGTCAGCCCAAGCTCCTACAATGAGCAGTTCTTC
TRBV6-5	TRBJ2-7	-	-	CASSWGRTYEQYF	TGTGCCAGCAGTTGGGGACGCACCTACGAGCAGTACTTC
TRBV29-1	TRBJ2-1	-	-	CSVGVAVLTNNEQFF	TGCAGCGTGGGCGTAGCGGTGTTGACGAACAATGAGCAGTTCTTC
TRBV5-1	TRBJ2-1	-	-	CASSLGQGSGEQFF	TGCGCCAGCAGCTTGGGGCAGGGTTCCGGTGAGCAGTTCTTC
TRBV29-1	TRBJ2-1	-	-	CSVEGSGGCGEQFF	TGCAGCGTTGAAGGTAGTGGAGGGTGCGGTGAGCAGTTCTTC
TRBV19	TRBJ1-2	-	few	CASRIGLNYGYTF	TGTGCCAGTAGGATCGGACTCAACTATGGCTACACCTTC
TRBV14	TRBJ1-2	-	-	CASSQDPRAGYGYTF	TGTGCCAGCAGCCAAGATCCCAGGGCTGGCTATGGCTACACCTTC
TRBV29-1	TRBJ1-2	-	-	CSVEEGAGGYTF	TGCAGCGTTGAAGAGGGGGCGGGTGGCTACACCTTC
TRBV6-5	TRBJ1-2	TRBD1	few	CASRDRNYGYTF	TGTGCCAGCAGGGACAGGAACTATGGCTACACCTTC
TRBV20-1	TRBJ2-7	-	few	CSASGRDEQYF	TGCAGTGCTAGTGGTAGGGACGAGCAGTACTTC
TRBV7-2	TRBJ2-1	-	-	CASSFQGMGYNEQFF	TGTGCCAGCAGCTTTCAGGGGATGGGCTACAATGAGCAGTTCTTC
TRBV7-2	TRBJ1-5	TRBD1	-	CASSLAPGQGNQPQHF	TGTGCCAGCAGCTTAGCACCGGGACAGGGCAATCAGCCCCAGCATTTT
TRBV10-3	TRBJ1-4	TRBD1	-	CAITPSRGEGEKLFF	TGTGCCATCACCCCATCCAGGGGGGAAGGTGAAAAACTGTTTTTT
TRBV18	TRBJ2-3	TRBD1	few	CASSPPGQGTDTQYF	TGTGCCAGCTCACCACCGGGACAGGGCACAGATACGCAGTATTTT
TRBV27	TRBJ2-7	TRBD1	-	CASRYGDRGLYEQYF	TGTGCCAGCAGATACGGGGACAGGGGGCTCTACGAGCAGTACTTC